This TCR beta chain was captured by sequencing in a study of blood T cell repertoires in COVID-19. Study-level information: Acute and convalescent COVID-19 samples came from the United States, Italy and Spain. T cells, B-cell-depleted T cells, or PBMCs provided the cDNA or gDNA that served as material.

The CDR3 loop spans 15 amino acids. V shed 6 bases and J 4 bases; nucleotides not matched to a gene: 7. Germline loops: CDR1 SNHLY, CDR2 FYNNEI. Under the authors' procedure: Cell counts per sample came from amplifying reference gene primers. Data came from immunoSEQ multiplex PCR; TCRdb stores just in-frame clones and leaves some out. That table supplies the V and J calls and clone size; D and trimming were determined from the DNA. Counted here are 20,000 to 30,000 clones, approximately 82% occurring once; the ten biggest clones make up about 32%. The chain combines TRBV2 with TRBJ2-4; 9 bases fit TRBD1. The clonotype comes from a human donor in a cohort sampled during active COVID-19. The sample taken for sequencing was peripheral blood. CDR3 nucleotides: TGTGCCAGCAGATCGGACAGGGGACAGAAAAACATTCAGTACTTC. It yields the protein CASRSDRGQKNIQYF. Looking up the rest from reference TRBV2 and TRBJ2-4 gives the full variable domain: EPEVTQTPSHQVTQMGQEVILRCVPISNHLYFYWYRQILGQKVEFLVSFYNNEISEKSEIFDDQFSVERPDGSNFTLKIRSTKLEDSAMYFCASRSDRGQKNIQYFGAGTRLSVL.